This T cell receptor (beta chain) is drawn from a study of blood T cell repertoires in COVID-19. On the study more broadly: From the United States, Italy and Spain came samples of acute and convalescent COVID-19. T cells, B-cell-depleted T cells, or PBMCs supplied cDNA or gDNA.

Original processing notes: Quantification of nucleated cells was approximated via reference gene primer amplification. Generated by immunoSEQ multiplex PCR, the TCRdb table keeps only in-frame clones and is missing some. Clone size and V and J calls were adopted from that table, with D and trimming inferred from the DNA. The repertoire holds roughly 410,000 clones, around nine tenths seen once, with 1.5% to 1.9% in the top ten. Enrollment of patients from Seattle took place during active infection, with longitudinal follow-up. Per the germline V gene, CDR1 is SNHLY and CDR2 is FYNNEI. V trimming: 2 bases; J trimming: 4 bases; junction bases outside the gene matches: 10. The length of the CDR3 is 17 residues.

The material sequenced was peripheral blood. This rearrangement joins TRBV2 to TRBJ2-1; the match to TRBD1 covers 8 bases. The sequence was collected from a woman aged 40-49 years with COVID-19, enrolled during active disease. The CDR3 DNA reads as TGTGCCAGCAGTGAATTTCCACCGGACAGGGTTTACAATGAGCAGTTCTTC. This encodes CASSEFPPDRVYNEQFF.